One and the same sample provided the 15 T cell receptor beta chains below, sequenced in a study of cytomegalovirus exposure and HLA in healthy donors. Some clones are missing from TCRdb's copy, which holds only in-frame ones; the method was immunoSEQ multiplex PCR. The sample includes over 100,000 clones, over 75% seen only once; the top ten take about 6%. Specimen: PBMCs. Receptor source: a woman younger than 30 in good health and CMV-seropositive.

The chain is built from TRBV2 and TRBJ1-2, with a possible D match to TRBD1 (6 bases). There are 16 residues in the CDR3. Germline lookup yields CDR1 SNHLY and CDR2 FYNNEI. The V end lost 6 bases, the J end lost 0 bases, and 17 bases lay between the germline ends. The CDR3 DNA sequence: TGTGCCAGCAGGGGGCCCGGACAGAAGACTAACTATGGCTACACCTTC. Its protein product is CASRGPGQKTNYGYTF.

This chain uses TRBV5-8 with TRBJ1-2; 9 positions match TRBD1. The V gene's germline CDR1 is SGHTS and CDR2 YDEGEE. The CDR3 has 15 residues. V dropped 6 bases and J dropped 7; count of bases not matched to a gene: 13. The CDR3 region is CASNGGTGRRSGYTF. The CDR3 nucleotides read TGTGCCAGCAACGGAGGGACAGGGAGACGATCTGGCTACACCTTC.

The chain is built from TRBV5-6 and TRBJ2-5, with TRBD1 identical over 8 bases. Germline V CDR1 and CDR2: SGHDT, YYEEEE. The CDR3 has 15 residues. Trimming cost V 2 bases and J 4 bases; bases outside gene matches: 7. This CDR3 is CASSFGQGYRETQYF. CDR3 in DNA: TGTGCCAGCAGCTTTGGACAGGGTTACCGAGAGACCCAGTACTTC. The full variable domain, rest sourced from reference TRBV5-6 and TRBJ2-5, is DAGVTQSPTHLIKTRGQQVTLRCSPKSGHDTVSWYQQALGQGPQFIFQYYEEEERQRGNFPDRFSGHQFPNYSSELNVNALLLGDSALYLCASSFGQGYRETQYFGPGTRLLVL.

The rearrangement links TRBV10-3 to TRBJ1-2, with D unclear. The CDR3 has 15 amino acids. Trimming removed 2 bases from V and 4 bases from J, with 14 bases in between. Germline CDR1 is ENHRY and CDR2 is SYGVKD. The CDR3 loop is CAISEAANPPYGYTF. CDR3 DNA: TGTGCCATCAGTGAGGCGGCCAACCCGCCCTATGGCTACACCTTC.

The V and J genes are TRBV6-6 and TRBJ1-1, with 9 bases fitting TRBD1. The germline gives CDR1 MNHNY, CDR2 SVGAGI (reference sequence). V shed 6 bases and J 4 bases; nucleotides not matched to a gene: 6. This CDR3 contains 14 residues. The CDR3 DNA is TGTGCCAGCAGATCAACAGGGGGCTTCACTGAAGCTTTCTTT. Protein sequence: CASRSTGGFTEAFF.

The CDR3 region has the DNA TGTGCCAGCAGCTTAGATGGGTCAGGGCGAGATACGCAGTATTTT. It yields the protein CASSLDGSGRDTQYF. The chain joins TRBV11-3 to TRBJ2-3; D is possibly TRBD1 (5 bases). Deletions cut 0 bases from V and 5 bases from J, with 12 bases between. The CDR3 runs to 15 residues. The germline V gene has CDR1 SGHNT and CDR2 YENEEA. The full variable domain, its missing parts supplied by reference TRBV11-3 and TRBJ2-3, is EAGVVQSPRYKIIEKKQPVAFWCNPISGHNTLYWYLQNLGQGPELLIRYENEEAVDDSQLPKDRFSAERLKGVDSTLKIQPAELGDSAVYLCASSLDGSGRDTQYFGPGTRLTVL.

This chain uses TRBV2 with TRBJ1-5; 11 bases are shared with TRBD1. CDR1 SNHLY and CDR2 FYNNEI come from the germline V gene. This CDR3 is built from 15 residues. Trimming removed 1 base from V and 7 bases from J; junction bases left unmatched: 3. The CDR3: CASSEEGTGGQPQHF. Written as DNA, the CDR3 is TGTGCCAGCAGTGAAGAGGGGACAGGGGGGCAGCCCCAGCATTTT.

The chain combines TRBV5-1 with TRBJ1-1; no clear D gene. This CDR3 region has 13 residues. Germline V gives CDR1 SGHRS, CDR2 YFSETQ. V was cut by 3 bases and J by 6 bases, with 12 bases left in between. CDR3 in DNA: TGCGCCAGCAGCTGGAGGGAAGGCGCTGAAGCTTTCTTT. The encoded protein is CASSWREGAEAFF.

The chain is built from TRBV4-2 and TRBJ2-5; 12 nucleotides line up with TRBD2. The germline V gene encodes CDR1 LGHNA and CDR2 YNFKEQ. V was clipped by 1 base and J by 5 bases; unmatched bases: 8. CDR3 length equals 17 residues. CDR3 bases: TGTGCCAGCAGCCAAGTGGCTAGCGGGAGGGCCGGCGAGACCCAGTACTTC. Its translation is CASSQVASGRAGETQYF.

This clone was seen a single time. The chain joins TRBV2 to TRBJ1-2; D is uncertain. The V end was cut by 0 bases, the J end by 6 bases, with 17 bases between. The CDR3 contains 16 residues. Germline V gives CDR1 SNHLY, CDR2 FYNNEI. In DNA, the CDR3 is TGTGCCAGCAGTGAAGCGCTTCTACTTGTTTCGGATGGCTACACCTTC. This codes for CASSEALLLVSDGYTF. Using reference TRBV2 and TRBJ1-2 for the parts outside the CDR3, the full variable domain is EPEVTQTPSHQVTQMGQEVILRCVPISNHLYFYWYRQILGQKVEFLVSFYNNEISEKSEIFDDQFSVERPDGSNFTLKIRSTKLEDSAMYFCASSEALLLVSDGYTFGSGTRLTVV.

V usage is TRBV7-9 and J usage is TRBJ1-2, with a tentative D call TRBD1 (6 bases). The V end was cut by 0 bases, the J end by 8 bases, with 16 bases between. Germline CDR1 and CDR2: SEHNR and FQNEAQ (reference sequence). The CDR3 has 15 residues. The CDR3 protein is CASSLAGGAPGGYTF. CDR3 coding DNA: TGTGCCAGCAGCTTAGCTGGGGGGGCGCCAGGAGGCTACACCTTC.

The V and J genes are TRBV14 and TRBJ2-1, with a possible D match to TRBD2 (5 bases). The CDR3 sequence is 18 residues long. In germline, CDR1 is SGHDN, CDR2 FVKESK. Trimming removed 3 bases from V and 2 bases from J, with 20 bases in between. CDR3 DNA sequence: TGTGCCAGCAGCCATCCGGGGAAGCCGGATCATGCCTACAATGAGCAGTTCTTC. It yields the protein CASSHPGKPDHAYNEQFF. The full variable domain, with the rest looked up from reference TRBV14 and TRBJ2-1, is EAGVTQFPSHSVIEKGQTVTLRCDPISGHDNLYWYRRVMGKEIKFLLHFVKESKQDESGMPNNRFLAERTGGTYSTLKVQPAELEDSGVYFCASSHPGKPDHAYNEQFFGPGTRLTVL.

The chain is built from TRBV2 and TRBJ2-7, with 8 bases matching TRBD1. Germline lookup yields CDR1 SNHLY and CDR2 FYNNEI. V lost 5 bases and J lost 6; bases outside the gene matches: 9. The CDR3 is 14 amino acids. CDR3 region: CASSTGQGLVEQYF. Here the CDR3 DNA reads TGTGCCAGCAGTACAGGACAGGGTTTAGTCGAGCAGTACTTC.

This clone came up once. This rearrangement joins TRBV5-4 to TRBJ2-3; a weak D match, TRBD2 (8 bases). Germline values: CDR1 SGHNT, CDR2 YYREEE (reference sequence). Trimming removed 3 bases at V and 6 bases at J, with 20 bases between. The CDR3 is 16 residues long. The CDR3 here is CASSSWTGAGGDTQYF. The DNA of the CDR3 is TGTGCCAGCAGCTCCTGGACAGGCGCGGGGGGCGATACGCAGTATTTT.

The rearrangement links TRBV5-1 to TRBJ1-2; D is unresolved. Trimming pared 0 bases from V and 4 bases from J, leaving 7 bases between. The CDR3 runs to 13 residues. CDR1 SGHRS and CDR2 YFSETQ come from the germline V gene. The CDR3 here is CASSLGLPYGYTF. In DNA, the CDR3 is TGCGCCAGCAGCTTGGGCCTACCCTATGGCTACACCTTC.